A single sample is the source of the 10 T cell receptor beta chains below, sequenced in a study of blood T cell repertoires in COVID-19. The assay was immunoSEQ multiplex PCR, and TCRdb's table has in-frame clones only and misses some. Here the sample spans some 270,000 clones, approximately 90% being singletons. Specimen: PBMCs or T cells enriched from blood (not recorded which). These receptor sequences come from a man aged 35-49 years who had been exposed to COVID-19.

This clone was seen just once. V is TRBV14 and J is TRBJ1-6; D is unclear. V was cut by 2 bases and J by 12 bases, with 14 bases left in between. From germline, CDR1 is SGHDN and CDR2 FVKESK. The CDR3 has 14 amino acids. The CDR3 sequence: CASSQYRERVPLHF. The CDR3 DNA follows: TGTGCCAGCAGCCAATACAGAGAACGTGTACCCCTCCACTTT.

CDR3 protein: CASSFDRGPSYEQYF. The CDR3, as DNA: TGCGCCAGCAGTTTTGACAGGGGACCCTCCTACGAGCAGTACTTC. V is TRBV4-1 and J is TRBJ2-7; 8 nucleotides align to TRBD1. CDR1 MGHRA and CDR2 YSYEKL come from the germline V gene. This CDR3 comprises 15 residues. The J segment lost 0 bases and the V segment lost 6 bases, leaving 7 bases of the junction unmatched.

V usage is TRBV2 and J usage is TRBJ2-2; 9 nucleotides align to TRBD2. V shed 2 bases and J 3 bases; nucleotides not matched to a gene: 13. Germline-derived CDR1 and CDR2 are SNHLY and FYNNEI. The CDR3 is made up of 19 amino acids. The CDR3 loop is CASSEISLAGIEDTGELFF. The CDR3 DNA is TGTGCCAGCAGTGAAATTAGCCTAGCGGGAATCGAGGACACCGGGGAGCTGTTTTTT.

This clone was detected once. V usage is TRBV29-1 and J usage is TRBJ1-3, with D perhaps TRBD1 (6 bases). Germline V gives CDR1 SQVTM, CDR2 ANQGSEA. V lost 6 bases, J lost 4 bases, and 19 bases lay in between. This CDR3 is 15 amino acids long. CDR3 amino acids: CSVVLLGAAGNTIYF. CDR3 nucleotides: TGCAGCGTGGTCCTGTTGGGGGCTGCAGGAAACACCATATATTTT.

The V gene is TRBV19, the J gene TRBJ2-3; D possibly corresponds to TRBD2 (6 bases). CDR1 LNHDA and CDR2 SQIVND come from the germline V gene (reference sequence). This CDR3 is built from 17 residues. V lost 4 bases, J lost 2 bases, and 19 bases lay in between. CDR3 nucleotides: TGTGCCAGTAGTACTGGAAATCCGGGACTCCTCACAGATACGCAGTATTTT. Encoded protein: CASSTGNPGLLTDTQYF.

This clone was detected only once. One end of the junction does not line up with germline, which may come from a read error. The J gene is TRBJ2-7, the V gene TRBV7-7; the match to TRBD1 covers 11 bases. Germline assignment: CDR1 SSHAT and CDR2 FNYEAQ (reference sequence). The CDR3 sequence is 15 residues long. CDR3 amino acids: CASSNPGQGVYEQYF. For the CDR3, the DNA is TGTGCTAGCAGCAATCCGGGACAGGGGGTGTACGAGCAGTACTTC. Looking up the rest from reference TRBV7-7 and TRBJ2-7 gives the full variable domain: GAGVSQSPRYKVTKRGQDVTLRCDPISSHATLYWYQQALGQGPEFLTYFNYEAQPDKSGLPSDRFSAERPEGSISTLTIQRTEQRDSAMYRCASSNPGQGVYEQYFGPGTRLTVT.

J is TRBJ2-2 and V is TRBV7-9, with 8 positions matching TRBD1. The CDR3 runs to 16 residues. With V trimmed by 6 bases and J by 2 bases, 8 bases remained unmatched. Germline V gives CDR1 SEHNR, CDR2 FQNEAQ (reference sequence). CDR3 sequence reads: CASRRAGGLNTGELFF. CDR3 DNA sequence: TGTGCCAGCAGGCGGGCAGGGGGCTTAAACACCGGGGAGCTGTTTTTT.

Here the CDR3 reads CASSSLAGETQYF. For the CDR3, the DNA is TGTGCCAGCAGTTCGTTAGCGGGAGAGACCCAGTACTTC. The gene calls are TRBV28 and TRBJ2-5; 7 bases map to TRBD2. Germline lookup yields CDR1 MDHEN and CDR2 SYDVKM. V lost 4 bases, J lost 4 bases, and 3 bases stayed unmatched. The CDR3 is made up of 13 amino acids.

The J gene is TRBJ1-1, the V gene TRBV28; 7 bases are a match to TRBD1. V lost 6 bases and J lost 0; bases outside the gene matches: 10. The CDR3 sequence is 16 residues long. Germline loops: CDR1 MDHEN, CDR2 SYDVKM. In nucleotides, the CDR3 is TGTGCCAGCAGACAGACCGGGACAGCGATGAACACTGAAGCTTTCTTT. It specifies CASRQTGTAMNTEAFF. Full variable domain (rest looked up from reference TRBV28 and TRBJ1-1): DVKVTQSSRYLVKRTGEKVFLECVQDMDHENMFWYRQDPGLGLRLIYFSYDVKMKEKGDIPEGYSVSREKKERFSLILESASTNQTSMYLCASRQTGTAMNTEAFFGQGTRLTVV.

CDR3 DNA sequence: TGCGCCAGCAGCCAAGATATGGGGCTAGCGGGAGAGGAGACCCAGTACTTC. Protein sequence: CASSQDMGLAGEETQYF. This chain connects TRBV4-1 to TRBJ2-5; 10 bases map to TRBD2. CDR1 MGHRA and CDR2 YSYEKL come from the germline V gene. The V and J ends lost 0 bases and 5 bases, in that order; junction bases with no gene match: 9. The CDR3 contains 17 residues.